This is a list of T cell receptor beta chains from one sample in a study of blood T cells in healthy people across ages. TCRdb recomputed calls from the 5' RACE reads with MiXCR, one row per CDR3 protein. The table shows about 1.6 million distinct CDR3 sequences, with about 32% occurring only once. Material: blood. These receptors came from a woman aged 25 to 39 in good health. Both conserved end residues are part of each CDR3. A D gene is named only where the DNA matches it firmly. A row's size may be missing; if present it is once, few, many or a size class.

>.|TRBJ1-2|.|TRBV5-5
CASSPKGNEAYGYTF
TGTGCCAGCAGCCCTAAGGGTAATGAGGCCTATGGCTACACCTTC
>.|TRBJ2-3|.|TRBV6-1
CAGSEIMTHTQYF
TGTGCCGGCAGTGAAATCATGACGCATACGCAGTATTTT
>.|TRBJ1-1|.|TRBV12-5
CASGLDQNTEAFF
TGTGCTAGTGGTTTGGACCAGAACACTGAAGCTTTCTTT
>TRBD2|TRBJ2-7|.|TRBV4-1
CASSPGLAGDHYEQYF
TGCGCCAGCAGCCCGGGACTAGCGGGCGACCACTACGAGCAGTACTTC
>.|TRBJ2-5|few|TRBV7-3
CASSDTPDKEQYF
TGTGCCAGCAGCGATACCCCAGACAAGGAACAGTACTTC
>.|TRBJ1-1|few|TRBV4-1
CASSQVISFGGLATEAFF
TGCGCCAGCAGCCAAGTAATTTCCTTCGGGGGGCTAGCCACTGAAGCTTTCTTT
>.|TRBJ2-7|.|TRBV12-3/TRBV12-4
CASSSLAANEQYF
TGTGCCAGCAGTTCCCTAGCTGCCAACGAGCAGTACTTC
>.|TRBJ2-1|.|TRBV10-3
CAISEANEQFF
TGTGCCATCAGTGAAGCCAATGAGCAGTTCTTC
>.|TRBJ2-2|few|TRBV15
CATSRDPKSSGELFF
TGTGCCACCAGCAGAGATCCCAAGTCCTCCGGGGAGCTGTTTTTT
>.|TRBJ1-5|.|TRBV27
CASSFGTGPNQPQHF
TGTGCCAGCAGTTTTGGAACAGGGCCCAATCAGCCCCAGCATTTT
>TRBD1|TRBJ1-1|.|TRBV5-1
CASSSGTGVWDTEAFF
TGCGCCAGCAGCTCCGGGACAGGGGTTTGGGACACTGAAGCTTTCTTT
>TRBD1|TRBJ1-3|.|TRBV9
CASSVAPNRGKGNTIYF
TGTGCCAGCAGCGTAGCCCCCAACAGGGGTAAGGGAAACACCATATATTTT
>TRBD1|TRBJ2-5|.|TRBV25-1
CASKGAGVVETQYF
TGTGCCAGCAAGGGGGCCGGGGTAGTGGAGACCCAGTACTTC
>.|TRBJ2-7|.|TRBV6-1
CASSEIYYEQYF
TGTGCCAGCAGTGAAATCTACTACGAGCAGTACTTC
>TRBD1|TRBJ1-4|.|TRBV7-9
CASSSRTGKGNEKRFF
TGTGCCAGCAGCTCTCGGACAGGGAAGGGGAATGAAAAACGGTTTTTT
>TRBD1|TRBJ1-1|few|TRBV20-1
CSARDRDRGFDTEAFF
TGCAGTGCTAGAGACCGGGACAGGGGCTTTGACACTGAAGCTTTCTTT
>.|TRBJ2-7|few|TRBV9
CASSTLGGISTEQYF
TGTGCCAGCAGCACGTTGGGGGGAATCTCTACCGAGCAGTACTTC
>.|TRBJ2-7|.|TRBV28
CASTNGRRDTFYEQYF
TGTGCCAGCACAAACGGTAGGCGGGACACGTTTTACGAGCAGTACTTC
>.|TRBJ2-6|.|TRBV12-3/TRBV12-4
CASRAGVGANVLTF
TGTGCCAGCAGGGCAGGGGTCGGGGCCAACGTCCTGACTTTC
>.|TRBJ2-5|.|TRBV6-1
CASSVYGGRETQYF
TGTGCCAGCAGTGTATATGGGGGGCGAGAGACCCAGTACTTC
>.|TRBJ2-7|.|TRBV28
CASSFPARTVDYEQYF
TGTGCCAGCAGTTTCCCCGCGAGGACAGTAGACTACGAGCAGTACTTC
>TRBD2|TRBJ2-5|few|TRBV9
CASSVGGLTKETQYF
TGTGCCAGCAGCGTAGGGGGACTAACCAAAGAGACCCAGTACTTC
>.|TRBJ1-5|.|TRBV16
CASSPRQSGGPSNQPQHF
TGTGCCAGCAGCCCTCGTCAAAGCGGGGGTCCTAGCAATCAGCCCCAGCATTTT
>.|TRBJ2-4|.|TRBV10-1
CASSATAGADIQYF
TGCGCCAGCAGTGCCACCGCCGGGGCGGACATTCAGTACTTC
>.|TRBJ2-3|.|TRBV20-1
CSAPEVEGRGDTQYF
TGCAGTGCCCCCGAGGTCGAGGGGCGGGGAGATACGCAGTATTTT
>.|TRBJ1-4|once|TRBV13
CASSLVVGEKLFF
TGTGCCAGCAGCTTAGTGGTGGGGGAAAAACTGTTTTTT
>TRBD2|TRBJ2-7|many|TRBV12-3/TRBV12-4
CASSPGSGGSYEQYF
TGTGCCAGCAGCCCGGGTAGCGGGGGGAGCTACGAGCAGTACTTC